One sample yielded the 24 T cell receptor beta chains listed below, sequenced in a study of T cell repertoires in cytomegalovirus infection. TCRdb analysed the reads with MiXCR anew, one entry per CDR3 protein. This table has hundreds of thousands of distinct CDR3 sequences, more than 20% appearing once. The sequenced sample consisted of CD8+ T cells from PBMCs. These receptors were collected from a human donor in good health (CMV status not recorded). Some clones in this sample may be carry-over from other donors' samples.

V usage is TRBV4-1 and J usage is TRBJ2-7; D uncertain. The germline V and J ends were trimmed by 1 base and 7 bases, with 11 bases remaining between them. This CDR3 spans 13 amino acids. CDR1 MGHRA and CDR2 YSYEKL come from the germline V gene. The CDR3: CASSQGIYGEQYF. The CDR3 nucleotides are TGCGCCAGCAGCCAAGGGATATACGGGGAGCAGTACTTC.

The chain is built from TRBV5-6 and TRBJ1-6; maybe TRBD1 (5 bases). CDR1 SGHDT and CDR2 YYEEEE come from the germline V gene. Trimming shortened V by 6 bases and J by 10 bases, and 11 bases separated the two germline ends. The CDR3 extends over 12 amino acids. The CDR3 protein is CASNTGYSPLHF. CDR3 DNA sequence: TGTGCCAGCAACACAGGATACTCACCCCTCCACTTT.

This clonotype was detected many times. The rearrangement joins TRBV7-3 to TRBJ2-2; D is possibly TRBD2 (6 bases). The V end was cut by 4 bases, the J end by 8 bases, with 11 bases between. CDR1 SGHTA and CDR2 FQGTGA come from the germline V gene. The CDR3 totals 13 residues. The CDR3 bases are TGTGCCAGCAGCTCACCAGGGACTGGGGAGCTGTTTTTT. Translating gives CASSSPGTGELFF.

This clonotype was seen ten or more times. The gene calls are TRBV7-2 and TRBJ2-5, with 7 bases fitting TRBD1. Germline V gene data show CDR1 as SGHTA and CDR2 as FQGNSA. The CDR3 runs 15 residues. The junction had 6 bases not matched to a gene; V was cut back by 1 base and J by 4 bases. DNA of the CDR3: TGTGCCAGCAGCTTAGGGGACAGTGGAGGAGAGACCCAGTACTTC. Its translation: CASSLGDSGGETQYF.

This clonotype was seen many times. The gene calls are TRBV11-3 and TRBJ2-3, with 11 bases matching TRBD1. From germline, CDR1 is SGHNT and CDR2 YENEEA. The CDR3 extends over 15 amino acids. V dropped 4 bases and J dropped 6; count of bases not matched to a gene: 6. This CDR3 reads CASSSRDRGTDTQYF. For the CDR3, the DNA is TGTGCCAGCAGCTCCCGGGACAGGGGGACGGATACGCAGTATTTT.

This clonotype was seen a few times. V is TRBV19 and J is TRBJ2-2; TRBD1 matches at 9 bases. The ends lost 7 bases at V and 6 bases at J; junction bases unmatched: 12. The germline V gene encodes CDR1 LNHDA and CDR2 SQIVND (reference sequence). This CDR3 contains 16 residues. In nucleotides, the CDR3 is TGTGCCAGTATTCCAAGGGGGGGACAGGGCCCCGGGGAGCTGTTTTTT. Translating gives CASIPRGGQGPGELFF.

The chain has TRBV27 and TRBJ1-2; tentative D call: TRBD1 (5 bases). The ends were cut back, 5 bases at V and 1 base at J, with 14 bases in the middle. Germline V gene sequence: CDR1 MNHEY, CDR2 SMNVEV (reference sequence). This CDR3 comprises 15 residues. CDR3 amino acids: CASSPLQEINYGYTF. The DNA for the CDR3 is TGTGCCAGCAGTCCCTTACAGGAGATTAACTATGGCTACACCTTC.

The CDR3 sequence: CASTPRVPSGGQDNEQFF. In DNA, the CDR3 is TGTGCCAGCACCCCAAGGGTCCCTAGCGGGGGGCAAGACAATGAGCAGTTCTTC. The V gene is TRBV12-3 or TRBV12-4, the J gene TRBJ2-1; 11 bases are a match to TRBD2. The CDR3 runs 18 residues. V was clipped by 7 bases and J by 5 bases; unmatched bases: 16.

This clonotype was counted between two and nine times. CDR3 bases: TGTGCCAGCAGTGTCCCGCCACGCTCCTACGAGCAGTACTTC. It yields the protein CASSVPPRSYEQYF. The chain couples TRBV2 to TRBJ2-7, with D unclear. There are 14 residues in the CDR3. Trimming pared 4 bases from V and 0 bases from J, leaving 10 bases between. In germline, CDR1 is SNHLY, CDR2 FYNNEI.

The chain uses TRBV5-4 and TRBJ1-1; no reliable D call. With 2 bases removed from V and 6 bases from J, the gap between germline ends came to 11 bases. Per germline, CDR1 SGHNT and CDR2 YYREEE (reference sequence). The CDR3 is made up of 13 amino acids. In DNA form, the CDR3 reads TGTGCCAGCAGCTTCGAAGGGCTGGCTGAAGCTTTCTTT. Its protein product is CASSFEGLAEAFF.

This clonotype was seen more than once but under ten times. The chain couples TRBV15 to TRBJ2-5; no definite D call. Germline V lookup: CDR1 LNHNV, CDR2 YYDKDF (reference sequence). The CDR3 covers 13 residues. Trimming stripped 5 bases from V and 5 bases from J, with 12 bases between. The CDR3 sequence is CATSFGRDETQYF. In DNA, the CDR3 is TGTGCCACCAGCTTTGGACGCGACGAGACCCAGTACTTC.

This clonotype was found a few times. The chain has TRBV28 and TRBJ2-7, with TRBD1 matching 8 bases. CDR3 length: 13 amino acids. CDR1 and CDR2 from the germline V gene are MDHEN and SYDVKM. Trimming took 5 bases from V and 5 from J; bases not matched to a gene: 5. The CDR3 loop is CASSPDRGDEQYV. The CDR3 nucleotides read TGTGCCAGCAGTCCAGACAGGGGCGACGAGCAGTACGTC.

This clonotype was counted ten times or more. J is TRBJ2-2 and V is TRBV7-2; 14 nucleotides match TRBD2. V lost 0 bases, J lost 6 bases, and 6 bases stayed unmatched. The CDR3 length is 18 residues. The germline CDR1 and CDR2 sequences are SGHTA and FQGNSA. CDR3: CASSLAKRLAGGSGELFF. Here the CDR3 DNA reads TGTGCCAGCAGCTTAGCGAAGAGACTAGCGGGGGGGTCCGGGGAGCTGTTTTTT.

This clonotype was seen more than once but under ten times. The chain employs TRBV20-1 and TRBJ2-1; D perhaps matches TRBD1 (6 bases). Trimming shortened V by 6 bases and J by 5 bases, and 29 bases separated the two germline ends. This CDR3 is built from 18 residues. Germline loops: CDR1 DFQATT, CDR2 SNEGSKA (reference sequence). CDR3 loop: CSADPGTRSRKGNNEQFF. The DNA for the CDR3 is TGCAGTGCGGATCCGGGGACAAGGTCCCGTAAAGGAAACAATGAGCAGTTCTTC.

This clonotype showed up many times. V and J are TRBV7-2 and TRBJ2-5; 8 positions agree with TRBD2. Germline assignment: CDR1 SGHTA and CDR2 FQGNSA. This CDR3 is 17 amino acids long. V was clipped by 5 bases and J by 6 bases; unmatched bases: 17. The DNA for the CDR3 is TGTGCCAGCAGCCTGGTCCCCGCACTAGCGGTCGGGAAGACCCAGTACTTC. It encodes CASSLVPALAVGKTQYF.

The genes are TRBV7-6 and TRBJ2-7; D possibly corresponds to TRBD1 (5 bases). Germline CDR1 reads SGHVS; CDR2 reads FNYEAQ. V gave up 5 bases and J gave up 5 bases, with 19 bases separating them. The CDR3 has 15 residues. The CDR3 nucleotides read TGTGCCAGCAGCGGACGACAGCGTCGCTATGACGAGCAGTACTTC. Its translation is CASSGRQRRYDEQYF.

This chain uses TRBV4-3 with TRBJ2-4, with D unresolved. The germline V and J ends were trimmed by 2 bases and 8 bases, with 13 bases remaining between them. There are 14 residues in the CDR3. CDR1 is LGHNA, CDR2 YSLEER, per germline. The CDR3: CASSQFGPQDIQYF. CDR3 nucleotide sequence: TGCGCCAGCAGCCAATTCGGACCCCAAGACATTCAGTACTTC.

This chain joins TRBV6-2 or TRBV6-3 and TRBJ2-2; D call uncertain. This CDR3 contains 17 residues. Trimming took 0 bases from V and 2 from J, leaving 13 bases between them. Germline CDR1 and CDR2: MNHEY and SVGEGT. CDR3 sequence (DNA): TGTGCCAGCAGTTACTCGACTTCAGGTCGCAACACCGGGGAGCTGTTTTTT. As protein: CASSYSTSGRNTGELFF.

The chain has TRBV28 and TRBJ1-2; 9 nucleotides agree with TRBD1. Looked up from germline, CDR1 is MDHEN and CDR2 is SYDVKM. The CDR3 contains 13 residues. Trimming removed 6 bases from V and 7 bases from J; junction bases left unmatched: 6. The CDR3 DNA follows: TGTGCCAGCAGCCCACAGGGGGCGAGTGGCTACACCTTC. Translation gives CASSPQGASGYTF.

A word on this clonotype: This could be a read error, since a much larger clone is one nucleotide away. This chain links TRBV7-6 with TRBJ1-5; the D is unclear. This CDR3 region has 14 residues. With 4 bases removed from V and 4 bases from J, the gap between germline ends came to 11 bases. Germline loops: CDR1 SGHVS, CDR2 FNYEAQ. As DNA, the CDR3 is TGTGCCAGCAGCTCAGGAAGGGAAAATCAGCCCCAGCATTTT. It is translated as CASSSGRENQPQHF.

The genes are TRBV7-9 and TRBJ2-7; 8 bases are shared with TRBD1. J was trimmed by 4 bases and V by 5 bases; bases with no gene match: 7. CDR1 and CDR2 from the germline V gene are SEHNR and FQNEAQ (reference sequence). This CDR3 comprises 14 residues. The CDR3 sequence is CASSTVGQGYEQYF. The CDR3, as DNA: TGTGCCAGCAGCACCGTCGGACAGGGTTACGAGCAGTACTTC.

This clonotype appeared a few times. The J gene is TRBJ2-7, the V gene TRBV7-9; D not certain. V dropped 8 bases and J dropped 2 bases, with 10 bases sitting between them. CDR3 length: 12 amino acids. Germline V CDR1 and CDR2: SEHNR, FQNEAQ (reference sequence). For the CDR3, the DNA is TGTGCCAGCCGAGGACGGACCTACGAGCAGTACTTC. Its protein is CASRGRTYEQYF.

Many counts were recorded for this clonotype. The chain combines TRBV12-3 or TRBV12-4 with TRBJ2-4; D unclear. V lost 5 bases and J 0 bases, leaving 14 bases between the germline ends. This CDR3 has 16 amino acids. The CDR3 nucleotides are TGTGCCAGCAGTCTTACAGAGGACCTAGCCAAAAACATTCAGTACTTC. Amino acid sequence: CASSLTEDLAKNIQYF.

The genes are TRBV7-9 and TRBJ1-5; no reliable D call. This CDR3 has 12 residues. Germline CDR1 reads SEHNR; CDR2 reads FQNEAQ (reference sequence). Trimming pared 5 bases from V and 8 bases from J, leaving 10 bases between. This CDR3 is CASSLGQKPQHF. The CDR3, as DNA: TGTGCCAGCAGCCTCGGGCAAAAGCCCCAGCATTTT.